These 17 T cell receptor beta chains came from one sample sequenced in a study of Ad26.COV2.S vaccination and SARS-CoV-2 variants. Data came from immunoSEQ multiplex PCR; TCRdb stores just in-frame clones and leaves some out. The sample carries around 45,000 clones, 65% to 90% recorded once. Specimen: peripheral blood, collected after recovery from COVID-19. The receptors stem from a human donor who had recovered from COVID-19.

The chain links TRBV19 to TRBJ2-3; 9 bases agree with TRBD1. The CDR3 has 16 residues. Germline V gene sequence: CDR1 LNHDA, CDR2 SQIVND (reference sequence). J was trimmed by 2 bases and V by 8 bases; bases with no gene match: 11. The CDR3 coding sequence is TGTGCCAGTTCCAAAGGGACAGGGAGGGTCACAGATACGCAGTATTTT. Residues: CASSKGTGRVTDTQYF.

This clone was seen just once. The rearrangement joins TRBV5-1 to TRBJ1-4; D is unresolved. Germline loops: CDR1 SGHRS, CDR2 YFSETQ. This CDR3 has 15 residues. V shed 1 base and J shed 0 bases, with 7 bases lying between them. This CDR3 is CASSLSQATNEKLFF. DNA for the CDR3: TGCGCCAGCAGCTTGTCGCAGGCAACTAATGAAAAACTGTTTTTT.

The CDR3 loop reads CASTLGRERGTDTQYF. The CDR3 nucleotides read TGCGCCAGCACCCTTGGACGGGAGCGGGGCACAGATACGCAGTATTTT. The genes are TRBV5-1 and TRBJ2-3; a possible D gene is TRBD2 (6 bases). Looked up from germline, CDR1 is SGHRS and CDR2 is YFSETQ. Trimming took off 6 bases at V and 1 base at J, with 18 bases between the two ends. CDR3 length equals 16 residues.

This clone was recorded once. The chain carries TRBV30 and TRBJ1-6; 7 bases are a match to TRBD1. Trimming cost V 3 bases and J 10 bases; bases outside gene matches: 9. The CDR3 sequence is 14 residues long. The germline V gene has CDR1 GTSNPN and CDR2 SVGIG (reference sequence). DNA of the CDR3: TGTGCCTGGAGCGCGACAGGGTACGGCTCACCCCTCCACTTT. Translation gives CAWSATGYGSPLHF.

The chain uses TRBV19 and TRBJ1-1, with D possibly TRBD1 on 6 matching bases. Germline V gene sequence: CDR1 LNHDA, CDR2 SQIVND (reference sequence). With 3 bases removed from V and 6 bases from J, the gap between germline ends came to 14 bases. The CDR3 contains 14 residues. DNA for the CDR3: TGTGCCAGTAGTATCTGGCAGGGGAGGGCTGAAGCTTTCTTT. It translates to CASSIWQGRAEAFF.

The rearrangement links TRBV7-3 to TRBJ2-1; TRBD1 might be the D (6 bases). CDR1 and CDR2 (germline): SGHTA, FQGTGA. The ends were cut back, 6 bases at V and 4 bases at J, with 10 bases in the middle. The CDR3 is 13 amino acids. CDR3 sequence reads: CASSSTGYNEQFF. The CDR3 nucleotides are TGTGCCAGCAGTTCCACAGGGTACAATGAGCAGTTCTTC.

V usage is TRBV18 and J usage is TRBJ2-6; D unresolved. V dropped 2 bases and J dropped 0 bases, with 11 bases sitting between them. This CDR3 comprises 17 residues. Germline V lookup: CDR1 KGHSH, CDR2 LQKENI. CDR3 region: CASSPNVIGSGANVLTF. The CDR3 region has the DNA TGTGCCAGCTCACCAAACGTAATAGGCTCTGGGGCCAACGTCCTGACTTTC.

This clone was found many times. This chain connects TRBV11-2 to TRBJ1-4; possibly TRBD1 for D (5 bases). V shed 6 bases and J shed 7 bases, with 27 bases lying between them. The CDR3 is 18 residues long. Germline V gene data show CDR1 as SGHAT and CDR2 as FQNNGV. DNA for the CDR3: TGTGCCAGCAGTCCCCGGGGGTACTCTAGGCCCCCCCTTGAAAAACTGTTTTTT. It yields the protein CASSPRGYSRPPLEKLFF.

This clone has only a few counts. The chain joins TRBV6-5 to TRBJ1-3; D perhaps matches TRBD1 (5 bases). Trimming removed 2 bases from V and 0 bases from J, with 8 bases in between. The CDR3 sequence is 15 residues long. CDR1 and CDR2 (germline): MNHEY, SVGAGI. The DNA of the CDR3 is TGTGCCAGCAGTTACGAGGGACCCTCTGGAAACACCATATATTTT. As protein: CASSYEGPSGNTIYF.

The CDR3 DNA reads as TGTGCCATCAGTGACGGTACCTTTAACTATGGCTACACCTTC. This codes for CAISDGTFNYGYTF. The rearrangement uses TRBV10-3 and TRBJ1-2; no definite D call. V was cut by 3 bases and J by 1 base, with 9 bases left in between. Germline V lookup: CDR1 ENHRY, CDR2 SYGVKD. The CDR3 covers 14 residues.

The rearrangement joins TRBV6-6 to TRBJ2-2, with D unclear. The CDR3 length is 13 residues. The germline CDR1 and CDR2 sequences are MNHNY and SVGAGI (reference sequence). V lost 2 bases, J lost 4 bases, and 5 bases lay in between. The CDR3 here is CASSYPGTGELFF. The CDR3 bases are TGTGCCAGCAGTTACCCGGGCACCGGGGAGCTGTTTTTT.

The chain links TRBV7-3 to TRBJ1-3; D might be TRBD1 (5 bases). Germline-derived CDR1 and CDR2 are SGHTA and FQGTGA. Trimming cost V 1 base and J 0 bases, with 7 bases left between them. The CDR3 is 15 residues long. CDR3 residues: CASSLRGDSGNTIYF. CDR3 DNA sequence: TGTGCCAGCAGCTTAAGGGGGGACTCTGGAAACACCATATATTTT.

CDR3: CASSLMGTNQPQHF. The CDR3 DNA reads as TGTGCCAGCAGCTTAATGGGGACCAATCAGCCCCAGCATTTT. V and J are TRBV7-2 and TRBJ1-5; D may be TRBD1 (5 bases). The germline CDR1 and CDR2 sequences are SGHTA and FQGNSA. Trimming shortened V by 2 bases and J by 3 bases, and 8 bases separated the two germline ends. The CDR3 runs 14 residues.

This chain uses TRBV7-9 with TRBJ1-1; D is unresolved. The V gene lost 4 bases and the J gene lost 4 bases, with 10 bases spanning the gap. This CDR3 is 13 amino acids long. CDR1 is SEHNR and CDR2 is FQNEAQ in the germline V gene (reference sequence). The CDR3 nucleotides read TGTGCCAGCAGCTCCAATCCGCCCACTGAAGCTTTCTTT. Its translation is CASSSNPPTEAFF. The complete variable domain, with remaining parts taken from reference TRBV7-9 and TRBJ1-1, reads DTGVSQNPRHKITKRGQNVTFRCDPISEHNRLYWYRQTLGQGPEFLTYFQNEAQLEKSRLLSDRFSAERPKGSFSTLEIQRTEQGDSAMYLCASSSNPPTEAFFGQGTRLTVV.

V is TRBV6-5 and J is TRBJ1-1; D might be TRBD1 (6 bases). Germline V gene lookup returns CDR1 MNHEY and CDR2 SVGAGI. This CDR3 comprises 16 residues. The ends were cut back, 2 bases at V and 3 bases at J, with 16 bases in the middle. The CDR3, as DNA: TGTGCCAGCAGTTACGGGTTGGGGGCGTTTTACACTGAAGCTTTCTTT. Encoded protein: CASSYGLGAFYTEAFF.

In this sample, this clone turned up a few times. V and J are TRBV20-1 and TRBJ1-1, with D perhaps matching TRBD1 (6 bases). With 6 bases removed from V and 7 bases from J, the gap between germline ends came to 12 bases. This CDR3 spans 11 amino acids. Germline CDR1 is DFQATT and CDR2 is SNEGSKA (reference sequence). The CDR3, as DNA: TGCAGTGCGAAGCAGGGGTTTGAAGCTTTCTTT. This translates into CSAKQGFEAFF.

The V and J genes are TRBV5-1 and TRBJ2-5; weak D call: TRBD2 (7 bases). Germline CDR1 is SGHRS and CDR2 is YFSETQ. V lost 2 bases, J lost 2 bases, and 13 bases lay in between. CDR3 size: 15 residues. DNA for the CDR3: TGCGCCAGCAGCTTTAGGGAGGGGGGTCAAGAGACCCAGTACTTC. Translating gives CASSFREGGQETQYF.